Listed here is a single T cell receptor (beta chain). Profiled with immunoSEQ multiplex PCR; TCRdb holds only in-frame clones, not every one. The sample holds 100,000 to 150,000 clones; less than 90% are singletons and the top ten take approximately 3.6%. The V gene end was trimmed by 3 bases and the J gene end by 5 bases; junction bases not matched to a gene: 8. Looked up from germline, CDR1 is KGHSH and CDR2 is LQKENI. This CDR3 is built from 15 residues. Cohort 3 recovery required two negative PCRs, clearance, or symptom resolution. This sample is drawn from a study of blood T cell repertoires in COVID-19. Study in general: Whether acute or convalescent, the COVID-19 samples came from the United States, Italy and Spain.

V gene TRBV18 combines with J gene TRBJ2-5, with 8 bases aligning to TRBD2. The receptor was isolated from a woman aged 30 to 39 who had recovered from COVID-19. Sequencing was carried out using PBMCs or T cells enriched from blood (not recorded which). This chain's CDR3 is CASSPPGLAGETQYF. CDR3 bases: TGTGCCAGCTCACCCCCCGGGTTAGCGGGGGAGACCCAGTACTTC.